Listed below are T cell receptor beta chains from one sample, sequenced in a study of T cells in Graves' hyperthyroidism and ophthalmopathy. MiXCR, applied by TCRdb to the multiplex PCR reads, yields one record per CDR3 protein. The sample records approximately 740,000 distinct CDR3 sequences, 14% being singletons. The material sequenced was blood. The receptors here all came from a woman aged 18-29 years with Graves' hyperthyroidism. Both conserved end residues are part of each CDR3. The D gene is left open where the match is weak. Not all rows give a size; the values are once, few, many and, for expanded clones, a class.

cdr3_nt	cdr3_aa	v_call	d_call	clone_size	j_call
TGTGCCAGCAGCCCCCAGGGGTACCACGGGGAGCTGTTTTTT	CASSPQGYHGELFF	TRBV7-8	-	-	TRBJ2-2
TGTGCCAGCAGTTACTCTACATCTAGCGGGAGCTACGAGCAGTACTTC	CASSYSTSSGSYEQYF	TRBV6-1	TRBD2	-	TRBJ2-7
TGCAGCGAGGTTGGCAGGAGCTCCTACAATGAGCAGTTCTTC	CSEVGRSSYNEQFF	TRBV29-1	-	-	TRBJ2-1
TGTGCCAGCAGCTTCTCGCGGGAGGCCCAGTACTTC	CASSFSREAQYF	TRBV7-9	TRBD2	-	TRBJ2-5
TGCAGTGCTAGAGATGAAGTAGGGGAAGCTTTCTTT	CSARDEVGEAFF	TRBV20-1	-	few	TRBJ1-1
TGTGCCAGCAGTTTTTGGGGCCTCAGCTCTGGAAACACCATATATTTT	CASSFWGLSSGNTIYF	TRBV12-3/TRBV12-4	-	-	TRBJ1-3
TGTGCCAGCAGTGAGGCGGGAGCGACAGATACGCAGTATTTT	CASSEAGATDTQYF	TRBV6-4	TRBD2	many	TRBJ2-3
TGCAGTGCTACCGGACAGGGGGATTATCAGCCCCAGCATTTT	CSATGQGDYQPQHF	TRBV20-1	TRBD1	few	TRBJ1-5
TGTGCCACCAGCAGAGATTCACTCAGAGGGGGGATTAGTGGGGAGACCCAGTACTTC	CATSRDSLRGGISGETQYF	TRBV15	-	few	TRBJ2-5
TGTGCCAGCACTTCCCGGGACAGGGGAACCAAAAACATTCAGTACTTC	CASTSRDRGTKNIQYF	TRBV28	TRBD1	many	TRBJ2-4
TGCGCCAGCAGCCAAGGCGTCTGGACAGGAGTCTCCTACGAGCAGTACTTC	CASSQGVWTGVSYEQYF	TRBV4-1	TRBD1	-	TRBJ2-7
TGTGCCAGCAGTTTCAGTTCGCGCGCTAGCGTGGTGACCGGGGAGCTGTTTTTT	CASSFSSRASVVTGELFF	TRBV27	-	-	TRBJ2-2
TGTGCCATCAGCCCCCGGGACGGCGAGCAGTACTTC	CAISPRDGEQYF	TRBV10-3	-	few	TRBJ2-7
TGTGCCTGGAGTGAAACGGGAGTGGACGAGCAGTACTTC	CAWSETGVDEQYF	TRBV30	-	few	TRBJ2-7
TGTGCCAGCGGTAGGGAGCCCCCCTACGAGCAGTACTTC	CASGREPPYEQYF	TRBV28	-	many	TRBJ2-7
TGTGCCAGCAGTACCGGACTAGCAAGAAATGGTGAGCAGTTCTTC	CASSTGLARNGEQFF	TRBV6-2/TRBV6-3	TRBD2	few	TRBJ2-1
TGTGCCAGCAGCTTAACGACTGGCCCCTACAATGAGCAGTTCTTC	CASSLTTGPYNEQFF	TRBV7-3	-	-	TRBJ2-1
TGTGCCACCAGTGATACCGGGACTAGCGGCACCGGGGAGCTGTTTTTT	CATSDTGTSGTGELFF	TRBV24-1	TRBD2	few	TRBJ2-2
TGTGCCAGCAGTCCCTTTTTGGCGGGAGTACCCGGGGAGCTGTTTTTT	CASSPFLAGVPGELFF	TRBV12-3/TRBV12-4	TRBD2	few	TRBJ2-2
TGTGCCAGTAGCCCCTCCTCGAATGTTTACACCTTC	CASSPSSNVYTF	TRBV19	-	-	TRBJ1-2
TGCAGCGCAACTCGCACCGGGGAGCTGTTTTTT	CSATRTGELFF	TRBV29-1	-	once	TRBJ2-2
TGTGCCAGCAGTCCTCCACAGGGGTTGGGTCAGCCCCAGCATTTT	CASSPPQGLGQPQHF	TRBV28	TRBD1	many	TRBJ1-5
TGCGCCAGCAGCTTGTCTCAAAGCACAGATACGCAGTATTTT	CASSLSQSTDTQYF	TRBV5-1	-	-	TRBJ2-3
TGCGCCAGCAGCCCCAGGGGGCAGGGGGAGCAGTACTTC	CASSPRGQGEQYF	TRBV5-1	TRBD1	-	TRBJ2-7
TGTGCCAGCACCGATTGGGGACTAGCGGGAGGGCCGAACACCGGGGAGCTGTTTTTT	CASTDWGLAGGPNTGELFF	TRBV12-3/TRBV12-4	TRBD2	many	TRBJ2-2
TGTGCCAGCTCACAACTGAAGGGACGGACGTTCTACGAGCAGTACTTC	CASSQLKGRTFYEQYF	TRBV18	-	-	TRBJ2-7
TGCAGTGCTAGAGATTTGGACACGGTGTACGAGCAGTACTTC	CSARDLDTVYEQYF	TRBV20-1	-	many	TRBJ2-7
TGCGCCAGCAGCCCACCCCCCCACAGGGGGCTGGGGAAGCAGTTCTTC	CASSPPPHRGLGKQFF	TRBV4-1	TRBD1	many	TRBJ2-1
TGTGCCAGTACCTCCGGGACAGACTACAATGAGCAGTTCTTC	CASTSGTDYNEQFF	TRBV19	TRBD1	few	TRBJ2-1
TGTGCCAGTAGTTGGGGGACAGGGAACAATCAGCCCCAGCATTTT	CASSWGTGNNQPQHF	TRBV19	TRBD1	-	TRBJ1-5